The next 5 T cell receptor beta chains were all read from a single sample in a study of shared clonotypes between healthy human individuals. The assay was immunoSEQ multiplex PCR, and TCRdb's table has in-frame clones only and misses some. Among approximately 1,000,000 clones listed, around three quarters were seen once. Input material: memory CD4+ T cells from PBMCs. Indicated subset: CD45RA-negative fraction. Receptors originate from a man between 18 and 35 years old in good health. Some clones in this sample may be carry-over from other donors' samples.

This chain links TRBV9 with TRBJ2-7, with 8 nucleotides matching TRBD1. The CDR3 consists of 14 residues. V gave up 4 bases and J gave up 2 bases; unmatched junction bases: 5. Germline CDR1 reads SGDLS; CDR2 reads YYNGEE. The CDR3 region has the DNA TGTGCCAGCAGCCCGACAGGGGAACCCTACGAGCAGTACTTC. It translates to CASSPTGEPYEQYF.

This chain uses TRBV11-3 with TRBJ2-1, with D hard to call. This CDR3 has 13 residues. Trimming pared 1 base from V and 4 bases from J, leaving 5 bases between. The V gene's germline CDR1 is SGHNT and CDR2 YENEEA. The CDR3 loop reads CASSLAEYNEQFF. In DNA, the CDR3 is TGTGCCAGCAGCTTAGCGGAATACAATGAGCAGTTCTTC.

The rearrangement links TRBV28 to TRBJ1-3; D unclear. The CDR3 loop spans 11 amino acids. Trimming took 7 bases from V and 3 from J, leaving 4 bases between them. Germline V gene sequence: CDR1 MDHEN, CDR2 SYDVKM. CDR3 bases: TGTGCCAGCAACCTTGGAAACACCATATATTTT. This gives the protein CASNLGNTIYF.

The V call is TRBV20-1, the J call TRBJ2-1; unclear D gene. V was pared by 1 base and J by 8 bases, with 6 bases between. Germline-derived CDR1 and CDR2 are DFQATT and SNEGSKA (reference sequence). The CDR3 covers 11 residues. In nucleotides, the CDR3 is TGCAGTGCTAGAGGTTTGGATGAGCAGTTCTTC. Protein product: CSARGLDEQFF.

The chain combines TRBV28 with TRBJ1-4, with a tentative D call TRBD1 (5 bases). V was cut by 2 bases and J by 4 bases, with 8 bases left in between. The CDR3 runs 14 residues. Germline-derived CDR1 and CDR2 are MDHEN and SYDVKM. CDR3 sequence: CASSLRQYNEKLFF. The CDR3 DNA sequence: TGTGCCAGCAGTTTAAGACAGTATAATGAAAAACTGTTTTTT.